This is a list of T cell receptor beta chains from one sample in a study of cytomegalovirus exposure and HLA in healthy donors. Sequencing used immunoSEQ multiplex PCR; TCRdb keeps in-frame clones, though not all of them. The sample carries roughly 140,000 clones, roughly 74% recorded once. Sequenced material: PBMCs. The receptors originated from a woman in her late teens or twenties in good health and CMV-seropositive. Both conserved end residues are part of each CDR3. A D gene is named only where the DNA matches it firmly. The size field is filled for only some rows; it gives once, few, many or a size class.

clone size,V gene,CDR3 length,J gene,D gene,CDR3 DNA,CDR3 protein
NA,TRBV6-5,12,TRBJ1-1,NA,TGTGCCAGCAGAACGGGAGGGACTGAAGCTTTCTTT,CASRTGGTEAFF
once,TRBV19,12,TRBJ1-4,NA,TGTGCCAGTAGTCCCGCCGGCGGAAAACTGTTTTTT,CASSPAGGKLFF
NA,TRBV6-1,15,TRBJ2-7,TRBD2,TGTGCCAGCAGTGAACTAGCGGGGGGAAACTACGAGCAGTACTTC,CASSELAGGNYEQYF
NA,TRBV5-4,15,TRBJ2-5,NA,TGTGCCAGCAGCCCGAGGGGGACCCGGGCAGAGACCCAGTACTTC,CASSPRGTRAETQYF
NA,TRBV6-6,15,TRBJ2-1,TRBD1,TGTGCCAGCAGTCATTCTGGACAGGGGGCCGGTGAGCAGTTCTTC,CASSHSGQGAGEQFF
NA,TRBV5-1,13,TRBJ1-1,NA,TGCGCCAGCAGCTGGGACACAGACACTGAAGCTTTCTTT,CASSWDTDTEAFF
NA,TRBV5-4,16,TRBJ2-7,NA,TGTGCCAGCAGCTTGGCCGAGAGAAGAAGCTCCTACGAGCAGTACTTC,CASSLAERRSSYEQYF
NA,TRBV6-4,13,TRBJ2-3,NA,TGTGCCAGCAGTGCACAGATCACAGATACGCAGTATTTT,CASSAQITDTQYF
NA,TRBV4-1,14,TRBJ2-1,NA,TGCGCCAGCAGCCAACCGTCTAGCCTTAATGAGCAGTTCTTC,CASSQPSSLNEQFF
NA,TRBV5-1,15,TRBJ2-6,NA,TGCGCCAGCAGCTTATCAGGAACCGGGGCCAACGTCCTGACTTTC,CASSLSGTGANVLTF
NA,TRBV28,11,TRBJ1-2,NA,TGTGCCAGCAGTTCGAACTATGGCTACACCTTC,CASSSNYGYTF
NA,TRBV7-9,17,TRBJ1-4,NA,TGTGCCAGCAGCTACACAGTCCGGGGGAAAACTAATGAAAAACTGTTTTTT,CASSYTVRGKTNEKLFF
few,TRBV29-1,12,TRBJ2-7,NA,TGCAGCGTTGGTTCAGGGGTCTACGAGCAGTACTTC,CSVGSGVYEQYF
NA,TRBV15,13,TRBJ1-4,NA,TGTGCCACCAGCAGAGTAAGGGGTGAAAAACTGTTTTTT,CATSRVRGEKLFF
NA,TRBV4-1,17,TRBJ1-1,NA,TGCGCCAGCAGCCAAGACAGACAGGCGAGGGGGTACACTGAAGCTTTCTTT,CASSQDRQARGYTEAFF
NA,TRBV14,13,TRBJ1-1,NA,TGTGCCAGCAGCCGCCCGAAGGGGGCTGAAGCTTTCTTT,CASSRPKGAEAFF
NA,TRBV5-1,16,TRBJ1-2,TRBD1,TGCGCCAGCAGCTTACCCCCGGGACAGGGTCCCTATGGCTACACCTTC,CASSLPPGQGPYGYTF
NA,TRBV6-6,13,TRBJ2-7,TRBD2,TGTGCCAGCAGCCGGGAGGAGAGGTACGAGCAGTACTTC,CASSREERYEQYF
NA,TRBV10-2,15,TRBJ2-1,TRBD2,TGCGCCAGCAGTGTAGGGCTAGCGGGGGCCAATGAGCAGTTCTTC,CASSVGLAGANEQFF
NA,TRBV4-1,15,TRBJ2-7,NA,TGCGCCAGCAGCCAATTCGGACGGGGGATCTACGAGCAGTACTTC,CASSQFGRGIYEQYF
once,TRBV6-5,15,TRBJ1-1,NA,TGTGCCAGCAGTTCCCGATCGGACAGGAACACTGAAGCTTTCTTT,CASSSRSDRNTEAFF
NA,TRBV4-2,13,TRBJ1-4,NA,TGTGCCAGCAGCTCTGAGGGCGATGAAAAACTGTTTTTT,CASSSEGDEKLFF
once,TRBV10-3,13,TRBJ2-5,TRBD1,TGTGCCATTAGAGGACAGGGTAGGGAGACCCAGTACTTC,CAIRGQGRETQYF
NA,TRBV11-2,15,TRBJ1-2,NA,TGTGCCAGCAGCATAGGACGCAGTGCCGGGGTAGGCTACACCTTC,CASSIGRSAGVGYTF
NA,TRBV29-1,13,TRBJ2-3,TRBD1,TGCAGCGTGACGACAGGGCGCACAGATACGCAGTATTTT,CSVTTGRTDTQYF
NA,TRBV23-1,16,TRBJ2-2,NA,TGCGCCAGCAGTCAGGATACAGGAGCGAACACCGGGGAGCTGTTTTTT,CASSQDTGANTGELFF
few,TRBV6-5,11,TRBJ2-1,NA,TGTGCCAGCAGTTACCCTAATGAGCAGTTCTTC,CASSYPNEQFF
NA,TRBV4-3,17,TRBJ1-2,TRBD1,TGCGCCAGCAGCCAAGAGCCGGGACAGGGGGCCAACTATGGCTACACCTTC,CASSQEPGQGANYGYTF
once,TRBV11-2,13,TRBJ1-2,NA,TGTGCCAGCAGCCCACAGAAACTCTATGGCTACACCTTC,CASSPQKLYGYTF
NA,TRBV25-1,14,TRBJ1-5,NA,TGTGCCAGCAGTGATACAGGGAACAATCAGCCCCAGCATTTT,CASSDTGNNQPQHF
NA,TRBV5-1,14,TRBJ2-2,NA,TGCGCCAGCAGCTTGGCGCAGGTCCCCGGGGAGCTGTTTTTT,CASSLAQVPGELFF
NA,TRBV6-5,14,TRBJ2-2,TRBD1,TGTGCCAGCAACCGACAGGGAAACACCGGGGAGCTGTTTTTT,CASNRQGNTGELFF
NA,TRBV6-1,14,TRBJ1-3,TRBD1,TGTGCCAGCAGTAGGACAGGGGACGGAAACACCATATATTTT,CASSRTGDGNTIYF
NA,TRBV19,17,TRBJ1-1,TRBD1,TGTGCCAGTAGTATGGATGGACAGGGGGGCATGAACACTGAAGCTTTCTTT,CASSMDGQGGMNTEAFF
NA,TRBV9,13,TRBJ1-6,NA,TGTGCCAGCAGCGTAAGCGCGAATTCACCCCTCCACTTT,CASSVSANSPLHF
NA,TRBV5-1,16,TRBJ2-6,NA,TGCGCCAGCAGGGGACAAATAAGCTCTGGGGCCAACGTCCTGACTTTC,CASRGQISSGANVLTF
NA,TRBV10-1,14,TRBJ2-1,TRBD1,TGCGCCAGCTCGCCCAGGACAGGACCCAATGAGCAGTTCTTC,CASSPRTGPNEQFF
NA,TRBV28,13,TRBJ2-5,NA,TGTGCCAGCAGTTTCTTGTCCCGGGAGACCCAGTACTTC,CASSFLSRETQYF
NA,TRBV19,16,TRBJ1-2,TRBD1,TGTGCCAGTTCCATCTTTCCGGGACAGGGGAACTATGGCTACACCTTC,CASSIFPGQGNYGYTF
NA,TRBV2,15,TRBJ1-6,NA,TGTGCCAGCAGTGAAGAGGCAGGGAGGGGTTCACCCCTCCACTTT,CASSEEAGRGSPLHF
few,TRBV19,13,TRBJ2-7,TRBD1,TGTGCCAGTAGTCCCGGGACAGCGTACGAGCAGTACTTC,CASSPGTAYEQYF
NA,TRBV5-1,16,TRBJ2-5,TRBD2,TGCGCCAGCAGCATTGGATCCAGCGGGGGGGAAGAGACCCAGTACTTC,CASSIGSSGGEETQYF
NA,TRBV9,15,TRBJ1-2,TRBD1,TGTGCCAGCAGCGTAGCCCGGACAGGGGGCGATGGCTACACCTTC,CASSVARTGGDGYTF
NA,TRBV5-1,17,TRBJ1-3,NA,TGCGCCAGCAGCTCAAAGAACAGGGAACTCTCTGGAAACACCATATATTTT,CASSSKNRELSGNTIYF
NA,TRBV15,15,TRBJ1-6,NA,TGTGCCACCAGCGGATTAGACGGGCAGGGTTCACCCCTCCACTTT,CATSGLDGQGSPLHF
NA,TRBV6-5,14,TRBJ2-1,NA,TGTGCCAGCAGTTACACTCCGGAGGACAATGAGCAGTTCTTC,CASSYTPEDNEQFF
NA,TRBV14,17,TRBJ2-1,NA,TGTGCCAGCAGCCAAGATCCGGCAGGAGGCCCTAGGGATGAGCAGTTCTTC,CASSQDPAGGPRDEQFF
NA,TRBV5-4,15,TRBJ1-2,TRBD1,TGTGCCAGCAGCTTGAGCCATCCGGGACAGGGAGGCTACACCTTC,CASSLSHPGQGGYTF
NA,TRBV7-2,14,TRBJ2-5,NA,TGTGCCAGCAGCCCCGGAGAGAGCAAGAGAGGGCAGTACTTC,CASSPGESKRGQYF
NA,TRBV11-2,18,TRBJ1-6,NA,TGTGCCAGCAGCTTAGTGCCCGAAACGAGCTCCTATAATTCACCCCTCCACTTT,CASSLVPETSSYNSPLHF
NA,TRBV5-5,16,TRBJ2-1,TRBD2,TGTGCCAGCAGCCCCCGAACTAGCGGGGAGTCAACACGGCAGTTCTTC,CASSPRTSGESTRQFF
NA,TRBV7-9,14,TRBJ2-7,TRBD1,TGTGCCAGCAGCCCTACAGGGGCATCCTACGAGCAGTACTTC,CASSPTGASYEQYF